This passage covers 25 T cell receptor beta chains from one sample sequenced in a study of T cells expressing NK-cell markers. After re-calling the 5' RACE reads, TCRdb lists one entry per CDR3 protein, DNA absent. Reported are about 15,000 distinct CDR3 sequences; the ten largest clones contain approximately 56%. The sequenced sample was blood T cells: a sorted CD56 or NKG2C T cell subset, CD4+ or CD8+ T cells, or bulk PBMC T cells (not recorded which). The receptors were gathered from a man aged 18-69 years in good health.

This chain joins TRBV10-1 and TRBJ2-7; there is no DNA to check the TCRdb D call of TRBD1. This CDR3 contains 16 residues. Per germline, CDR1 WNHNN and CDR2 SYGVQD (reference sequence). The CDR3 is CASSEDRVAAIGEQYF.

The CDR3 protein is CASSLVAGYGTTTNEKLFF. The chain employs TRBV7-2 and TRBJ1-4. CDR1 SGHTA and CDR2 FQGNSA come from the germline V gene. This CDR3 is built from 19 residues. Full variable domain (remainder filled in from reference TRBV7-2 and TRBJ1-4): GAGVSQSPSNKVTEKGKDVELRCDPISGHTALYWYRQSLGQGLEFLIYFQGNSAPDKSGLPSDRFSAERTGGSVSTLTIQRTQQEDSAVYLCASSLVAGYGTTTNEKLFFGSGTQLSVL.

The chain carries TRBV28 and TRBJ2-2; TCRdb gives TRBD1 as the D gene, but with no DNA this cannot be confirmed. CDR3 length: 12 residues. Per the germline V gene, CDR1 is MDHEN and CDR2 is SYDVKM. CDR3: CATYTGAGELFF.

The chain employs TRBV7-2 and TRBJ2-3; there is no DNA to check the TCRdb D call of TRBD1. The CDR3 is made up of 17 amino acids. Germline V gene sequence: CDR1 SGHTA, CDR2 FQGNSA. CDR3 amino acids: CASSLSPNRLGANTQYF.

V is TRBV18 and J is TRBJ1-2. The V gene's germline CDR1 is KGHSH and CDR2 LQKENI. CDR3 length equals 16 residues. The CDR3 sequence is CASSPRQQKNNYGYTF.

The chain uses TRBV12-3 or TRBV12-4 and TRBJ2-1. This CDR3 contains 14 residues. CDR3 sequence reads: CASSPRRKNNEQFF.

J is TRBJ2-2 and V is TRBV28; the D gene TCRdb calls, TRBD1, cannot be checked with no DNA. The CDR3 extends over 17 amino acids. Germline V CDR1 and CDR2: MDHEN, SYDVKM. The chain's CDR3 is CASRTTDRRINTGELFF.

The chain recombines TRBV20-1 with TRBJ1-5. Germline CDR1 is DFQATT and CDR2 is SNEGSKA (reference sequence). CDR3 length equals 14 residues. CDR3 loop: CSALRSLGNQPQHF.

V and J are TRBV20-1 and TRBJ2-1. CDR3 length equals 16 residues. The germline V gene has CDR1 DFQATT and CDR2 SNEGSKA (reference sequence). CDR3 protein: CSALLAFSGLYNEQFF.

The V call is TRBV10-3, the J call TRBJ2-1; TCRdb's D call of TRBD1 is untestable without DNA. CDR1 ENHRY and CDR2 SYGVKD come from the germline V gene. CDR3 length: 15 amino acids. CDR3 loop: CAISDPGSSYNEQFF.

V is TRBV18 and J is TRBJ2-3; TCRdb reports TRBD1, a call that lacks DNA to check it against. The CDR3 runs to 15 residues. CDR1 is KGHSH and CDR2 is LQKENI in the germline V gene. CDR3 residues: CASSPKRQGTDTQYF.

Frequency places this clonotype as medium-sized. The CDR3 loop reads CASRDSGTSNEQFF. The V and J genes are TRBV7-9 and TRBJ2-1; no DNA is available, so the TRBD1 call from TCRdb remains unchecked. This CDR3 comprises 14 residues. CDR1 and CDR2 from the germline V gene are SEHNR and FQNEAQ (reference sequence).

This chain joins TRBV20-1 and TRBJ1-1; without DNA, the TCRdb call of TRBD1 cannot be checked. The CDR3 covers 15 residues. Germline lookup yields CDR1 DFQATT and CDR2 SNEGSKA (reference sequence). The CDR3 protein is CSASGQGASWAEAFF.

This sequence joins TRBV12-3 or TRBV12-4 and TRBJ2-7. The CDR3 loop spans 14 amino acids. CDR3 sequence reads: CASKIDRNSYEQYF.

The rearrangement joins TRBV29-1 to TRBJ2-7; TCRdb selects TRBD1, and the lack of DNA leaves this call unchecked. Per germline, CDR1 SQVTM and CDR2 ANQGSEA. The CDR3 length is 14 residues. CDR3 amino acids: CSVGYRGVSYEQYF.

This chain connects TRBV20-1 to TRBJ2-1; TCRdb calls TRBD1, which cannot be checked without DNA. CDR1 and CDR2 (germline): DFQATT, SNEGSKA (reference sequence). The CDR3 runs to 13 residues. This CDR3 reads CSASLGGYNEQFF.

The CDR3 sequence is CASSPPRGLTYEQYF. The rearrangement links TRBV18 to TRBJ2-7. The length of the CDR3 is 15 residues. Germline V CDR1 and CDR2: KGHSH, LQKENI.

This chain links TRBV7-9 with TRBJ2-1; lacking DNA, the TRBD2 call made by TCRdb goes unchecked. Germline assignment: CDR1 SEHNR and CDR2 FQNEAQ (reference sequence). The CDR3 has 15 amino acids. The CDR3 is CASAPGLAVYNEQFF.

The chain has TRBV2 and TRBJ1-4; TCRdb names TRBD1, which stays unverified in the absence of DNA. The CDR3 sequence is 14 residues long. Germline CDR1 reads SNHLY; CDR2 reads FYNNEI. CDR3 protein: CASRDRVGSEKLFF.

This chain joins TRBV28 and TRBJ2-3; TCRdb selects TRBD2, and the lack of DNA leaves this call unchecked. Germline V gene lookup returns CDR1 MDHEN and CDR2 SYDVKM. The CDR3 loop spans 15 amino acids. The CDR3 sequence: CASRKRSGSTDTQYF.

The J gene is TRBJ2-1, the V gene TRBV7-2; the TCRdb call, TRBD1, lacks DNA for checking. The germline V gene encodes CDR1 SGHTA and CDR2 FQGNSA. CDR3 length: 17 amino acids. The CDR3 loop is CASSLGGTGSILNEQFF.

The chain employs TRBV3-1 and TRBJ1-6; there is no DNA to check the TCRdb D call of TRBD1. The CDR3 is made up of 15 amino acids. Per the germline V gene, CDR1 is LGHDT and CDR2 is YNNKEL (reference sequence). CDR3: CASSFRDRGNSPLHF.

The rearrangement uses TRBV25-1 and TRBJ2-7; absent DNA, TCRdb's TRBD1 call cannot be checked. The V gene's germline CDR1 is MGHDK and CDR2 SYGVNS. This CDR3 contains 13 residues. CDR3 sequence: CASTRDRGGEQYF.

The chain combines TRBV12-3 or TRBV12-4 with TRBJ2-7. The CDR3 totals 13 residues. CDR3 loop: CASSPRTSYEQYF.

The chain is built from TRBV6-5 and TRBJ2-3; without DNA, the TCRdb call of TRBD2 cannot be checked. CDR1 and CDR2 (germline): MNHEY, SVGAGI. This CDR3 has 14 amino acids. CDR3 protein: CASSSSGRADTQYF.